These 9 T cell receptor beta chains were sequenced from one sample in a study of blood T cells in healthy people across ages. Combining a sample-barcoded 5' primer with a J-beta primer mix, a second PCR ran for roughly 6 to 11 cycles. One entry per CDR3 protein, called by TCRdb with MiXCR from the 5' RACE reads. The data contain 1.5 million to 2 million distinct CDR3 sequences, around 36% of them singletons. Material for sequencing was blood. These receptors came from a woman aged 30 to 39 in good health.

This rearrangement joins TRBV20-1 to TRBJ1-5; D is uncertain. Germline-derived CDR1 and CDR2 are DFQATT and SNEGSKA (reference sequence). This CDR3 has 12 amino acids. V was pared by 2 bases and J by 2 bases, with 4 bases between. The CDR3 spells CSARNGNQPQHF. As DNA, the CDR3 is TGCAGTGCTAGAAACGGCAATCAGCCCCAGCATTTT.

The V and J genes are TRBV27 and TRBJ2-5; D unresolved. Germline V gene lookup returns CDR1 MNHEY and CDR2 SMNVEV (reference sequence). Trimming cost V 3 bases and J 11 bases, with 16 bases left between them. The CDR3 runs 13 residues. This chain's CDR3 is CASSLGFSYVQYF. Here the CDR3 DNA reads TGTGCCAGCAGTTTGGGCTTCAGCTACGTGCAGTACTTC.

This clonotype was observed at least ten times. The chain couples TRBV11-2 to TRBJ2-5, with a tentative D call TRBD2 (6 bases). The CDR3 totals 13 residues. Germline assignment: CDR1 SGHAT and CDR2 FQNNGV. V was shortened by 5 bases and J by 5 bases, with 12 bases between the two germline ends. DNA of the CDR3: TGTGCCAGCAGCCGGCGGAGGGCTGAGACCCAGTACTTC. Residues: CASSRRRAETQYF.

The V call is TRBV7-6, the J call TRBJ2-1, with 13 positions matching TRBD2. With 5 bases clipped from V and 4 bases from J, the junction kept 5 bases outside the gene matches. The CDR3 totals 16 residues. Germline V lookup: CDR1 SGHVS, CDR2 FNYEAQ. Here the CDR3 DNA reads TGTGCCAGCAGCCCGGGGACTAGCGGGGAGTACAATGAGCAGTTCTTC. Its translation: CASSPGTSGEYNEQFF.

V and J are TRBV5-1 and TRBJ2-5; no clear D gene. The V gene's germline CDR1 is SGHRS and CDR2 YFSETQ. V lost 0 bases, J lost 0 bases, and 6 bases lay in between. The CDR3 totals 14 residues. The CDR3 DNA sequence: TGCGCCAGCAGCTTGGATATCAACCAAGAGACCCAGTACTTC. Translating it yields CASSLDINQETQYF.

As regards this clonotype: One base away lies a much larger clone, so this may be a sequencing read error. V is TRBV27 and J is TRBJ2-3, with D hard to call. CDR3 length: 13 residues. Germline V lookup: CDR1 MNHEY, CDR2 SMNVEV (reference sequence). V dropped 4 bases and J dropped 2 bases, with 7 bases sitting between them. The CDR3 DNA reads as TGTGCCAGCAGTTACACTACCACAGATACGCAGTATTTT. This codes for CASSYTTTDTQYF.

This clonotype was counted a few times. This rearrangement joins TRBV27 to TRBJ1-2, with 7 bases that match TRBD1. The CDR3 runs to 13 residues. Germline CDR1 is MNHEY and CDR2 is SMNVEV (reference sequence). Losses at the gene ends were 5 bases for V and 4 bases for J; bases not matched to a gene: 4. CDR3 sequence reads: CASSPTGAYGYTF. The CDR3 region has the DNA TGTGCCAGCAGTCCTACAGGGGCCTATGGCTACACCTTC.

CDR3 coding DNA: TGTGCCAGCAGTGCGGGACTACACAACACAGATACGCAGTATTTT. Translation gives CASSAGLHNTDTQYF. The chain couples TRBV12-3 or TRBV12-4 to TRBJ2-3; 7 bases fit TRBD2. Trimming cost V 5 bases and J 2 bases; bases outside gene matches: 7. The CDR3 is 15 amino acids.

V is TRBV3-1 and J is TRBJ2-7; D is tentatively TRBD1 or TRBD2 (6 bases each). The germline CDR1 and CDR2 sequences are LGHDT and YNNKEL (reference sequence). The CDR3 sequence is 12 residues long. Trimming stripped 2 bases from V and 6 bases from J, with 8 bases between. In DNA form, the CDR3 reads TGTGCCAGCAGCCAAAAGGGGGGCGAGCAGTACTTC. It yields the protein CASSQKGGEQYF.